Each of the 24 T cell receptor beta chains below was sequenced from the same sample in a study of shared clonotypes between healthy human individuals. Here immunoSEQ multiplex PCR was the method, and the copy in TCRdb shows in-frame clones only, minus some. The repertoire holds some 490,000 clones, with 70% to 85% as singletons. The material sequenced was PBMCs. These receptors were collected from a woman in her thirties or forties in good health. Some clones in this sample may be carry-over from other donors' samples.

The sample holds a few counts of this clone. CDR3 nucleotides: TGTGCCAGCAGCGCCCGTAGCGGGAGAGGTGGAAATGAGCAGTTCTTC. As protein: CASSARSGRGGNEQFF. This chain connects TRBV7-2 to TRBJ2-1, with 9 bases lining up with TRBD2. The CDR3 has 16 amino acids. The V gene's germline CDR1 is SGHTA and CDR2 FQGNSA. J was trimmed by 7 bases and V by 5 bases; bases with no gene match: 12.

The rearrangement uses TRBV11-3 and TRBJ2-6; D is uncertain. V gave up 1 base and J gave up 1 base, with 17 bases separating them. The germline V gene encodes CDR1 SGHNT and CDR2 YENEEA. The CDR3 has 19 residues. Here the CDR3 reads CASSLGPGHSDSGANVLTF. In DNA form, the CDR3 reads TGTGCCAGCAGCTTAGGTCCAGGCCACTCGGATTCTGGGGCCAACGTCCTGACTTTC.

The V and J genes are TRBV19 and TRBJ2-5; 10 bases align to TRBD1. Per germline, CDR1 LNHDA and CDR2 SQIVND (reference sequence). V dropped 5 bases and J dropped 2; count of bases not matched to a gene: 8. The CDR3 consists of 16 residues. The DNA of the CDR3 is TGTGCCAGTAGTTCTCGGACAGGGGGAGGGCAAGAGACCCAGTACTTC. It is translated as CASSSRTGGGQETQYF.

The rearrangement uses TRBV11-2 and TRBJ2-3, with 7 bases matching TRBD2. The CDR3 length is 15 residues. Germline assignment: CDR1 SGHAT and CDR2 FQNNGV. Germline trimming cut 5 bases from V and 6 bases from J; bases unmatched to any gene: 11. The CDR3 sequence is CASSQQLARGDTQYF. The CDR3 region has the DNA TGTGCCAGCAGCCAGCAACTAGCGCGGGGGGATACGCAGTATTTT.

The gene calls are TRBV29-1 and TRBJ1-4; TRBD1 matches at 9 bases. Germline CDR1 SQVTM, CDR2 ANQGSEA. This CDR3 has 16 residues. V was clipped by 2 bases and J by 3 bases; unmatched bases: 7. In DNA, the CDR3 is TGCAGCGTTGAAAAACAGGGGGCATCGGCTAATGAAAAACTGTTTTTT. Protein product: CSVEKQGASANEKLFF. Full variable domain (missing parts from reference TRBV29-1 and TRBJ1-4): SAVISQKPSRDICQRGTSLTIQCQVDSQVTMMFWYRQQPGQSLTLIATANQGSEATYESGFVIDKFPISRPNLTFSTLTVSNMSPEDSSIYLCSVEKQGASANEKLFFGSGTQLSVL.

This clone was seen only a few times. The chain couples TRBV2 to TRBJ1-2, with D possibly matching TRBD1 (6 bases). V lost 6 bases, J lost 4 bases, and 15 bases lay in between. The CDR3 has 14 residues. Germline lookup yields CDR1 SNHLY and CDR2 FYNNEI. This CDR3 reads CASRNPGVAYGYTF. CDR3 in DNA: TGTGCCAGCAGAAACCCAGGGGTGGCCTATGGCTACACCTTC. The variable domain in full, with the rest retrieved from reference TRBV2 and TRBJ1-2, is EPEVTQTPSHQVTQMGQEVILRCVPISNHLYFYWYRQILGQKVEFLVSFYNNEISEKSEIFDDQFSVERPDGSNFTLKIRSTKLEDSAMYFCASRNPGVAYGYTFGSGTRLTVV.

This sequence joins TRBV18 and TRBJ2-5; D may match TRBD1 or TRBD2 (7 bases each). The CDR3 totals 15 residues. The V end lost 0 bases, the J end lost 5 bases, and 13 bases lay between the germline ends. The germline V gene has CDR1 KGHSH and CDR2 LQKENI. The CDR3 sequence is CASSPPTGRVETQYF. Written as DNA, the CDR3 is TGTGCCAGCTCACCACCGACAGGGAGGGTGGAGACCCAGTACTTC.

This chain's CDR3 is CASSLVPGARSEKLFF. The CDR3 coding sequence is TGCGCCAGCAGCTTGGTCCCTGGGGCGCGCAGTGAAAAACTGTTTTTT. J is TRBJ1-4 and V is TRBV5-1, with a weak D call TRBD1 (5 bases). The V gene's germline CDR1 is SGHRS and CDR2 YFSETQ. V lost 0 bases, J lost 7 bases, and 16 bases lay in between. This CDR3 spans 16 amino acids.

The CDR3 region is CASSPGTGGNNEQFF. The CDR3 DNA follows: TGCGCCAGCAGCCCAGGGACGGGAGGGAACAATGAGCAGTTCTTC. The V call is TRBV4-3, the J call TRBJ2-1; 8 nucleotides line up with TRBD2. Germline V gives CDR1 LGHNA, CDR2 YSLEER. Unmatched junction bases numbered 7, after V lost 4 bases and J lost 5 bases. The CDR3 has 15 residues.

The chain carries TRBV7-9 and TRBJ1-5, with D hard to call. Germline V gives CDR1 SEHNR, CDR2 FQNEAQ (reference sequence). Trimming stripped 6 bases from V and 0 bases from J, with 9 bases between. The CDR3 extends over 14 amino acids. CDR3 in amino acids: CASSQTNSNQPQHF. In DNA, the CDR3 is TGTGCCAGCAGTCAGACTAATAGCAATCAGCCCCAGCATTTT.

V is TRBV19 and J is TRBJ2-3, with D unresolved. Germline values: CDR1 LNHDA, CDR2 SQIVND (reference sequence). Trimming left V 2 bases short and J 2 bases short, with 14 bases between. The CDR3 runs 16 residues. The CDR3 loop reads CASSIRYSSLTDTQYF. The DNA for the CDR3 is TGTGCCAGTAGTATACGATACAGTTCCCTCACAGATACGCAGTATTTT.

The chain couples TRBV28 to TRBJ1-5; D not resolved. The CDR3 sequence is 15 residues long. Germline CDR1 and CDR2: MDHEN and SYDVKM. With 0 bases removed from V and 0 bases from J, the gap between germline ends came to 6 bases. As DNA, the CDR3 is TGTGCCAGCAGTTTATGGGCAGATAGCAATCAGCCCCAGCATTTT. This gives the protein CASSLWADSNQPQHF.

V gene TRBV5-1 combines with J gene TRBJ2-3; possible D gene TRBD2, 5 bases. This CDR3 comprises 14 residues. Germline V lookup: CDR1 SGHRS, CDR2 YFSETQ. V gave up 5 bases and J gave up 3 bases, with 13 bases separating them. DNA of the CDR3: TGCGCCAGCAGTCTGGGAGATCTGACAGATACGCAGTATTTT. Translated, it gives CASSLGDLTDTQYF. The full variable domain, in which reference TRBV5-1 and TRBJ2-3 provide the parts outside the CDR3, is KAGVTQTPRYLIKTRGQQVTLSCSPISGHRSVSWYQQTPGQGLQFLFEYFSETQRNKGNFPGRFSGRQFSNSRSEMNVSTLELGDSALYLCASSLGDLTDTQYFGPGTRLTVL.

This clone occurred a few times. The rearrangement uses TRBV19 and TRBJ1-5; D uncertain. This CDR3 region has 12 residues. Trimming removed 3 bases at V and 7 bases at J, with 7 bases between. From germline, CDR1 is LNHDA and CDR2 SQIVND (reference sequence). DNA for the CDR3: TGTGCCAGTAGTATCCAGGAGCAGCCCCAGCATTTT. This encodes CASSIQEQPQHF.

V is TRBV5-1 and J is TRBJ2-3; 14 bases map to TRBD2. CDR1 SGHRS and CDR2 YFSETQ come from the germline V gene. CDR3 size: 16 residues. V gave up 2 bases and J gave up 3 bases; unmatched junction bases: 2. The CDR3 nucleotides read TGCGCCAGCAGCTTAGGGACTAGCGGGAGAACAGATACGCAGTATTTT. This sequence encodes CASSLGTSGRTDTQYF.

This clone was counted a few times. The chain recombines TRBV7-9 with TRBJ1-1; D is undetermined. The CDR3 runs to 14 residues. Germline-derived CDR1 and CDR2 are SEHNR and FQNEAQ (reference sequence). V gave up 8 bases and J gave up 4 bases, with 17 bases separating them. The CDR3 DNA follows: TGTGCCAGCGGAAAGCTACAGAGGATCACTGAAGCTTTCTTT. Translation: CASGKLQRITEAFF.

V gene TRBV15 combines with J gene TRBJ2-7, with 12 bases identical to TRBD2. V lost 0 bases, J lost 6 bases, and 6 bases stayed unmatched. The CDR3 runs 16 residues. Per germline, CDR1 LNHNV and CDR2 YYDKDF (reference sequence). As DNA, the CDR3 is TGTGCCACCAGCAGAGAAGGACTAGCGGGGAGCCTCGAGCAGTACTTC. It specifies CATSREGLAGSLEQYF.

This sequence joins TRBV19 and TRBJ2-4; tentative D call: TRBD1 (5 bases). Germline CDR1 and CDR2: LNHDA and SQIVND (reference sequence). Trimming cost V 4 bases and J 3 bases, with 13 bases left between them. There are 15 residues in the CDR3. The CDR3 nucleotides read TGTGCCAGTAGTAGCAGGGTTTACGGCAAAAACATTCAGTACTTC. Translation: CASSSRVYGKNIQYF. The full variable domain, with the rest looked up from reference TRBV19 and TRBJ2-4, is DGGITQSPKYLFRKEGQNVTLSCEQNLNHDAMYWYRQDPGQGLRLIYYSQIVNDFQKGDIAEGYSVSREKKESFPLTVTSAQKNPTAFYLCASSSRVYGKNIQYFGAGTRLSVL.

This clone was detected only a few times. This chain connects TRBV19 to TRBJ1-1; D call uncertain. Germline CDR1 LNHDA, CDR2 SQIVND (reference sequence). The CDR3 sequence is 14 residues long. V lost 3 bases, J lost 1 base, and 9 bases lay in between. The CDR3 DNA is TGTGCCAGTAGTATTCACGACTGGAACACTGAAGCTTTCTTT. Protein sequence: CASSIHDWNTEAFF.

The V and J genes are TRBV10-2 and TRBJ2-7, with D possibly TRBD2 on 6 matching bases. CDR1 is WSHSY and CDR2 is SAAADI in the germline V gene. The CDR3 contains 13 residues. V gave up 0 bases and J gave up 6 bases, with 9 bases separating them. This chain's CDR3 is CASSESWGVEQYF. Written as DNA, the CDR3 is TGCGCCAGCAGTGAGTCGTGGGGGGTCGAGCAGTACTTC.

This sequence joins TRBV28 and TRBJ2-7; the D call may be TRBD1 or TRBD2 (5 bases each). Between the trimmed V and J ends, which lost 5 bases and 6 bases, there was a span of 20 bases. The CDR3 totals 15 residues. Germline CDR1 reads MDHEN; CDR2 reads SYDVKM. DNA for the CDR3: TGTGCCAGCAGTGACCCCGGGGCAAGATTGGTCGAGCAGTACTTC. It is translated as CASSDPGARLVEQYF.

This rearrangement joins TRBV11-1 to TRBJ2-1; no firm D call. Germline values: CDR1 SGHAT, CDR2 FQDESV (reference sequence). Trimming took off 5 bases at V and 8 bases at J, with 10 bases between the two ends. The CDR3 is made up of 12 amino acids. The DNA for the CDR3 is TGTGCCAGCAGCCATATGGTTTATGAGCAGTTCTTC. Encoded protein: CASSHMVYEQFF.

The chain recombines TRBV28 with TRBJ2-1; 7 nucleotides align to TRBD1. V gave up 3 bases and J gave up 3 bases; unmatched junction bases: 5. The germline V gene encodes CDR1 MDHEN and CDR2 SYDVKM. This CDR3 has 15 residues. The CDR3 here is CASSFRGTDYNEQFF. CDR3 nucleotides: TGTGCCAGCAGTTTTAGGGGGACAGACTACAATGAGCAGTTCTTC.

CDR3 protein: CASSARTGHPKRDSAYEQYF. CDR3 in DNA: TGTGCCAGCAGCGCGCGAACGGGACACCCAAAGAGGGACTCCGCCTACGAGCAGTACTTC. The rearrangement joins TRBV9 to TRBJ2-7; D may match TRBD1 or TRBD2 (6 bases each). Trimming left V 3 bases short and J 2 bases short, with 30 bases between. This CDR3 contains 20 residues. Germline V lookup: CDR1 SGDLS, CDR2 YYNGEE.